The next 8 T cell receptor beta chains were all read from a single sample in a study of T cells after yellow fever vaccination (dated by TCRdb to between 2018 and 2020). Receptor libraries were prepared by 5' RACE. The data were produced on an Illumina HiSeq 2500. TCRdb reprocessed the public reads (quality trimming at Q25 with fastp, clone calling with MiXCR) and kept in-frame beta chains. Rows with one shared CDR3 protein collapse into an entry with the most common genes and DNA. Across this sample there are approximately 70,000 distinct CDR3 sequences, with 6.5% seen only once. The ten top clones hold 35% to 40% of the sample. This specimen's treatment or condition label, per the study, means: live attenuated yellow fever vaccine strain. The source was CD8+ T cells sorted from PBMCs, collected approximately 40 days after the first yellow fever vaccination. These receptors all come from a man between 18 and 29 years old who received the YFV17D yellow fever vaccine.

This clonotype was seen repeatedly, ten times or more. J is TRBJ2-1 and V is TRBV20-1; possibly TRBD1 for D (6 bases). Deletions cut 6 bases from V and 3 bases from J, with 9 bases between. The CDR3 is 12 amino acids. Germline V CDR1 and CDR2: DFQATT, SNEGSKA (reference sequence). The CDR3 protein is CSAQGNYNEQFF. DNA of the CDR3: TGCAGTGCCCAGGGGAACTACAATGAGCAGTTCTTC.

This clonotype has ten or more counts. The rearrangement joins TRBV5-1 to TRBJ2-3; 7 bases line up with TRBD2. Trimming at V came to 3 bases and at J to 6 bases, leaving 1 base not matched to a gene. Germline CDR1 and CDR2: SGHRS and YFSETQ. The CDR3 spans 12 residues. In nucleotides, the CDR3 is TGCGCCAGCAGCTGGGAGGGCGATACGCAGTATTTT. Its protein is CASSWEGDTQYF.

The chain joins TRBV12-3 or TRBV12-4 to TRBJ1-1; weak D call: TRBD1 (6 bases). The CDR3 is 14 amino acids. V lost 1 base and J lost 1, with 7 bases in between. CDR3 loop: CASSLGTANTEAFF. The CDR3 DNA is TGTGCCAGCAGTTTAGGGACAGCGAACACTGAAGCTTTCTTT.

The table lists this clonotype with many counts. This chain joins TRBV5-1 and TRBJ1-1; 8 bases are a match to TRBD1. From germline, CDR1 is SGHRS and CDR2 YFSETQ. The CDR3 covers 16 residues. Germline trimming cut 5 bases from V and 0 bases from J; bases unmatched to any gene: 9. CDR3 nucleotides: TGCGCCAGCAGGCCCCCGGCAGGGGGCATGAACACTGAAGCTTTCTTT. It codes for CASRPPAGGMNTEAFF. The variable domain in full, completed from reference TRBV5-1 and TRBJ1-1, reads KAGVTQTPRYLIKTRGQQVTLSCSPISGHRSVSWYQQTPGQGLQFLFEYFSETQRNKGNFPGRFSGRQFSNSRSEMNVSTLELGDSALYLCASRPPAGGMNTEAFFGQGTRLTVV.

The CDR3 region is CSAITTGELFF. CDR3 nucleotides: TGCAGTGCTATTACAACCGGGGAGCTGTTTTTT. This chain joins TRBV20-1 and TRBJ2-2; D remains ambiguous. V shed 4 bases and J shed 5 bases, with 5 bases lying between them. CDR1 and CDR2 from the germline V gene are DFQATT and SNEGSKA (reference sequence). The CDR3 sequence is 11 residues long.

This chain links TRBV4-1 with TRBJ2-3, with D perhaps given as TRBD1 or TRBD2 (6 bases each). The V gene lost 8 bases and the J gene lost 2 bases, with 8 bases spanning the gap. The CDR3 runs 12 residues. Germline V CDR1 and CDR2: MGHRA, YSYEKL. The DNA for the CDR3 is TGCGCCAGCGGGGGGCCCACAGATACGCAGTATTTT. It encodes CASGGPTDTQYF.

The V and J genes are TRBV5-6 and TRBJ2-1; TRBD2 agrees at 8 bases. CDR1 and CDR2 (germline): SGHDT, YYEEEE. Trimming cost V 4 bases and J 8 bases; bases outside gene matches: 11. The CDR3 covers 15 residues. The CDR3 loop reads CASSPGIAGPYEQFF. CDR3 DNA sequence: TGTGCCAGCAGCCCCGGGATAGCGGGGCCCTATGAGCAGTTCTTC. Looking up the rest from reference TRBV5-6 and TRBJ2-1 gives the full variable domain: DAGVTQSPTHLIKTRGQQVTLRCSPKSGHDTVSWYQQALGQGPQFIFQYYEEEERQRGNFPDRFSGHQFPNYSSELNVNALLLGDSALYLCASSPGIAGPYEQFFGPGTRLTVL.

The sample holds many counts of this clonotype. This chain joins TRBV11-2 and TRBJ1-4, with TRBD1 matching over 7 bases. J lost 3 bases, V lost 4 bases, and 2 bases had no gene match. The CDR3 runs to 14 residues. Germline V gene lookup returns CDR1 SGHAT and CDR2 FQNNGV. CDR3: CASSSGGANEKLFF. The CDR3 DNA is TGTGCCAGCAGCTCAGGGGGGGCTAATGAAAAACTGTTTTTT.